This entry features one T cell receptor beta chain sequence. The CDR3 has 15 amino acids. Trimming cost V 1 base and J 0 bases, with 10 bases left between them. From germline, CDR1 is LGHDT and CDR2 YNNKEL (reference sequence). The table came from immunoSEQ multiplex PCR; TCRdb's copy has only in-frame clones and leaves some out. The sample shows about 180,000 clones, over 75% of them seen only once. The data are from a study of blood T cell repertoires in COVID-19. At the level of the study: PBMCs, B-cell-depleted T cells, or T cells were the source of the cDNA or gDNA that made up the material.

The sequenced sample consisted of peripheral blood. This TCR was recovered from a man aged 40-49 years with active or convalescent COVID-19. The chain combines TRBV3-1 (or the pseudogene TRBV3-2) with TRBJ2-7, with D possibly matching TRBD2 (6 bases). The CDR3 reads CASSQGAGDSYEQYF. CDR3 nucleotide sequence: TGTGCCAGCAGCCAAGGAGCGGGCGACTCCTACGAGCAGTACTTC.